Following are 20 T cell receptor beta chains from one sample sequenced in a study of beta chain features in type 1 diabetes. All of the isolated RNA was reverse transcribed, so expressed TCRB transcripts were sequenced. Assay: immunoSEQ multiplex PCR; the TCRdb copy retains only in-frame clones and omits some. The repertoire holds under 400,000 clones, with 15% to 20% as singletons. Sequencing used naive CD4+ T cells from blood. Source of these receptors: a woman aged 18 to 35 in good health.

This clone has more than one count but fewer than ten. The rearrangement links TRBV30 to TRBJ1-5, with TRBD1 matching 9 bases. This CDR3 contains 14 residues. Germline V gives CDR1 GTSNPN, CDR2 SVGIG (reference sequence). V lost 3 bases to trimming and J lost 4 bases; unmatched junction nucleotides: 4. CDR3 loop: CAWSAGQGNQPQHF. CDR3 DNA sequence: TGTGCCTGGAGCGCCGGACAGGGGAATCAGCCCCAGCATTTT.

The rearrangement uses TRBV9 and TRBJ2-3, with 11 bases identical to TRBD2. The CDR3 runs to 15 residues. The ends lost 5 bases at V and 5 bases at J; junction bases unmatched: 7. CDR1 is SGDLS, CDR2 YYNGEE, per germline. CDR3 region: CASSSTSGARDTQYF. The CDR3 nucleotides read TGTGCCAGCAGTTCGACTAGCGGGGCTCGAGATACGCAGTATTTT.

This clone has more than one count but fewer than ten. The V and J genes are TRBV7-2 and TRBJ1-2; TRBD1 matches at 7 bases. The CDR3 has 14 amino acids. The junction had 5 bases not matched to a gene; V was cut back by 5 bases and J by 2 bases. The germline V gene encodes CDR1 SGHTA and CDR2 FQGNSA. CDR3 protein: CASSPGQENYGYTF. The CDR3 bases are TGTGCCAGCAGCCCAGGACAGGAAAACTATGGCTACACCTTC.

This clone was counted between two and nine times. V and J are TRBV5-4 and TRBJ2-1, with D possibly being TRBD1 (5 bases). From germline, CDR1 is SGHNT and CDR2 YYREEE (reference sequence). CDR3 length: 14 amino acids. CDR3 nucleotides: TGTGCGTCTCAAGGGGATACGGCCTACAATGAGCAGTTCTTC. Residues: CASQGDTAYNEQFF.

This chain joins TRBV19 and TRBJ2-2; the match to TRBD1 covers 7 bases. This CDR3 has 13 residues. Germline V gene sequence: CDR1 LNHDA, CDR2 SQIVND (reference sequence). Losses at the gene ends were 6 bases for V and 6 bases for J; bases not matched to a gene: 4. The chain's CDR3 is CASSRTGAGELFF. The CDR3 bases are TGTGCCAGTAGCCGAACAGGGGCCGGGGAGCTGTTTTTT.

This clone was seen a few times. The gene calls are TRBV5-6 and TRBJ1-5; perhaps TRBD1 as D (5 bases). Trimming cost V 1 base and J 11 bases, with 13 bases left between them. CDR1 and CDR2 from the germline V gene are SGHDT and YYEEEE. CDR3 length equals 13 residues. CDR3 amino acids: CASSLSVRGAQHF. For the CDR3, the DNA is TGTGCCAGCAGCTTGTCAGTCCGGGGGGCCCAGCATTTT.

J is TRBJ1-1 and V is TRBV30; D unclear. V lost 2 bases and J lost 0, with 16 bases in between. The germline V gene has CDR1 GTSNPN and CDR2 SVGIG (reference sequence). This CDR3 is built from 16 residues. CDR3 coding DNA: TGTGCCTGGAGTAAAAGGAGGACCGGGATGAACACTGAAGCTTTCTTT. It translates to CAWSKRRTGMNTEAFF.

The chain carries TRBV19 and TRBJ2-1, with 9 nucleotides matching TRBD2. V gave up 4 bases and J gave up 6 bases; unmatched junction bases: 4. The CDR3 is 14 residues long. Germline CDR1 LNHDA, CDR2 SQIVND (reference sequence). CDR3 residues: CASSNLAGFNEQFF. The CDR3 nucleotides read TGTGCCAGTAGTAACCTAGCGGGGTTCAATGAGCAGTTCTTC. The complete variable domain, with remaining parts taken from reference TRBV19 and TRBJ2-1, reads DGGITQSPKYLFRKEGQNVTLSCEQNLNHDAMYWYRQDPGQGLRLIYYSQIVNDFQKGDIAEGYSVSREKKESFPLTVTSAQKNPTAFYLCASSNLAGFNEQFFGPGTRLTVL.

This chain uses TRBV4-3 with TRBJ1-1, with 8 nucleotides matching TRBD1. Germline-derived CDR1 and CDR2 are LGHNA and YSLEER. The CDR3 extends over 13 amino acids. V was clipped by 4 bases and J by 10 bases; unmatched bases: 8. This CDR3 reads CASSRTGSVGAFF. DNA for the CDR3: TGCGCCAGCAGCCGGACAGGGAGCGTTGGAGCTTTCTTT.

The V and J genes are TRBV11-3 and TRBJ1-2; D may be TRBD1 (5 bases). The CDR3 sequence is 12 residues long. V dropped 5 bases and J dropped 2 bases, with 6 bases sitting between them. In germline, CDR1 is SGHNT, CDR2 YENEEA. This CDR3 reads CASSQGNYGYTF. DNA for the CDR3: TGTGCCAGCAGCCAGGGCAACTATGGCTACACCTTC.

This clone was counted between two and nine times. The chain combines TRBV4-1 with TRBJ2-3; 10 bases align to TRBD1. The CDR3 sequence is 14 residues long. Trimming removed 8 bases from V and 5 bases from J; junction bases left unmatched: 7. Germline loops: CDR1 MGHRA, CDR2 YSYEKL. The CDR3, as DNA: TGCGCCAGCTCCGACAGGGGGCGAAGAGATACGCAGTATTTT. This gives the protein CASSDRGRRDTQYF.

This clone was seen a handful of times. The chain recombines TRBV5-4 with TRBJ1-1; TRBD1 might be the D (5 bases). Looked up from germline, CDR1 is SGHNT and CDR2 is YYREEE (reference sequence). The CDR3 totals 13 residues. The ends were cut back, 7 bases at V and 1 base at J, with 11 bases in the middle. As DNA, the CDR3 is TGTGCCAGCGGGGTTGACAGGAACACTGAAGCTTTCTTT. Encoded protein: CASGVDRNTEAFF.

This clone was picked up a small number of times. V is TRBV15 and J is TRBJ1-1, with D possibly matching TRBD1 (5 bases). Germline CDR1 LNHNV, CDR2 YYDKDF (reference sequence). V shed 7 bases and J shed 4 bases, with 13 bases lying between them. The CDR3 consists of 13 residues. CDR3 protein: CATTRGSGTEAFF. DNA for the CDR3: TGTGCCACCACTAGGGGCTCGGGCACTGAAGCTTTCTTT.

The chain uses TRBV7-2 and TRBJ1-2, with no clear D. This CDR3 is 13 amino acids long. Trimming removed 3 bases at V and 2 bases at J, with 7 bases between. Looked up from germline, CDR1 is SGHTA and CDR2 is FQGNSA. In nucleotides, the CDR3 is TGTGCCAGCAGCTTGGAGCGGAACTATGGCTACACCTTC. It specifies CASSLERNYGYTF. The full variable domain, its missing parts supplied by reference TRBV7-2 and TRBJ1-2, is GAGVSQSPSNKVTEKGKDVELRCDPISGHTALYWYRQSLGQGLEFLIYFQGNSAPDKSGLPSDRFSAERTGGSVSTLTIQRTQQEDSAVYLCASSLERNYGYTFGSGTRLTVV.

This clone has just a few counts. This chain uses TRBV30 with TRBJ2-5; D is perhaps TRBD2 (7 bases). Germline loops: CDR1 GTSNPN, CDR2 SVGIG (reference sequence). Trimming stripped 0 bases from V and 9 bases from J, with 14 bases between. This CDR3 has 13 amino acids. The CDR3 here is CAWSVRGGSAQYF. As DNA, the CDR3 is TGTGCCTGGAGTGTAAGGGGGGGCTCGGCCCAGTACTTC.

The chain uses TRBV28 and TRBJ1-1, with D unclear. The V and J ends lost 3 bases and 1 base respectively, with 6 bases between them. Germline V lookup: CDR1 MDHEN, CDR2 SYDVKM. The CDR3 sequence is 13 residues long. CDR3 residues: CASSFPGNTEAFF. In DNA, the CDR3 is TGTGCCAGCAGTTTCCCAGGGAACACTGAAGCTTTCTTT.

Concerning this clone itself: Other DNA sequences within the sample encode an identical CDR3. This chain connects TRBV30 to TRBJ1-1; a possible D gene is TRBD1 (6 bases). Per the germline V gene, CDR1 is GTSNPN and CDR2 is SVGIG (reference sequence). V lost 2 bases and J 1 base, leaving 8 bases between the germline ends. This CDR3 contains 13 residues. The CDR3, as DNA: TGTGCCTGGAGTACAGGGACGAACACTGAAGCTTTCTTT. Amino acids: CAWSTGTNTEAFF.

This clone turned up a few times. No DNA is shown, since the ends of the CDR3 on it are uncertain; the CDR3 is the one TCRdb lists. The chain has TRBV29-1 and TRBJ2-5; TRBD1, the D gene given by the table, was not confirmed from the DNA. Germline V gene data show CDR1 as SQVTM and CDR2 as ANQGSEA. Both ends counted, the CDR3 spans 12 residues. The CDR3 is CSVEEVGQGSHF.

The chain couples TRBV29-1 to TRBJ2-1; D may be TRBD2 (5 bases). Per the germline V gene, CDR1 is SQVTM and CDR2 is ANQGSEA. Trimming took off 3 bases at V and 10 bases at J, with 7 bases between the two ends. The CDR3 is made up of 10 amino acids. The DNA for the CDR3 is TGCAGCGTTGAGACGGGGGAGCAGTTCTTC. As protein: CSVETGEQFF.

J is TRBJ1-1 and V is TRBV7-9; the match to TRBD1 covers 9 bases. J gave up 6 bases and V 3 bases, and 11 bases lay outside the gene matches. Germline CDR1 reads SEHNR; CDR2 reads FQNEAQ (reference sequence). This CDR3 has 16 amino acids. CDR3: CASSLVPGQGIAEAFF. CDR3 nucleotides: TGTGCCAGCAGCTTGGTACCGGGACAGGGTATCGCTGAAGCTTTCTTT.